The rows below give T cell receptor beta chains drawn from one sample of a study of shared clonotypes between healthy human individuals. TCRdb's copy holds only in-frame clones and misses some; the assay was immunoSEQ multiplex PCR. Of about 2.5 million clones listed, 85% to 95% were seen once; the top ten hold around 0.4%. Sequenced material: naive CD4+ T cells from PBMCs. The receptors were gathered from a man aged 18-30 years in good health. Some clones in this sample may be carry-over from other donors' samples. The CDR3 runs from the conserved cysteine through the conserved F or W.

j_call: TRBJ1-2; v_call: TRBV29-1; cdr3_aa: CSAPTGTGSLGYTF
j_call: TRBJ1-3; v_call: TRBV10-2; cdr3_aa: CASKGTGQGTSGNTIYF
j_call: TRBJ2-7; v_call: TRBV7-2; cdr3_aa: CASSLESASGSPKGKYF
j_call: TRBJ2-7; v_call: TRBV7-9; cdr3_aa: CASSVGMFPYEQYF
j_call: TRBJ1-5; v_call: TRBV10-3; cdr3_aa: CAISDRGTTPPGNQPQHF
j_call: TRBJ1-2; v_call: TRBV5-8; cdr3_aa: CASSLDRAGGYTF
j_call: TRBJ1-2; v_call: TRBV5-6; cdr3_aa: CASSLAGQRANYGYTF
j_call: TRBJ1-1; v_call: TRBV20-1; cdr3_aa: CGVQEAFF
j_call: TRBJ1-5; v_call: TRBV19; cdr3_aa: CASSILGGYSNQPQHF
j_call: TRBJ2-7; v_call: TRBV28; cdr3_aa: CASRGRTSYEQYF
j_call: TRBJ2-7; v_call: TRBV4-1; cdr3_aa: CASSQDRGGNTPYEQYF
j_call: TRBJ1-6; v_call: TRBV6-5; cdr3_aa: CASTTTANSPLHF
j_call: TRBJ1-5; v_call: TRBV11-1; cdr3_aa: CASSLVFNQPQHF
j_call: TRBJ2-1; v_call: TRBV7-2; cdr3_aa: CASSLVAWEGLNNEQFF
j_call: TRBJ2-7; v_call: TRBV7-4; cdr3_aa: CASSFRQGKMYEQYF
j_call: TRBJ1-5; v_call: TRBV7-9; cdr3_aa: CASSPDRSNQPQHF
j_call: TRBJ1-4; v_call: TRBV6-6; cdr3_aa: CASSNPEGTNEKLFF
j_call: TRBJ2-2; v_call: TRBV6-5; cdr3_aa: CASSYSPATGELFF
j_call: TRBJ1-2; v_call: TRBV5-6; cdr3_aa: CASSLPTGRSISYGYTF
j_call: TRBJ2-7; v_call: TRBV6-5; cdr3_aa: CASSSVSGRAPYEQYF
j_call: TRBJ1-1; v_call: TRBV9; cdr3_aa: CASSGTGTVNTEAFF
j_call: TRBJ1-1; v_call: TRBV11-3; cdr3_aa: CASSPWTSQNTEAFF
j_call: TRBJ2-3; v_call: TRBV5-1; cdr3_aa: CASSLVPSGKGTDTQYF
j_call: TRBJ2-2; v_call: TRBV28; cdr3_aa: CASSFVHGELFF
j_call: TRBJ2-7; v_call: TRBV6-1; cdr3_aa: CASSEGWEQYF
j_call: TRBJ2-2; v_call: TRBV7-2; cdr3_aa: CASSESRLNTGELFF